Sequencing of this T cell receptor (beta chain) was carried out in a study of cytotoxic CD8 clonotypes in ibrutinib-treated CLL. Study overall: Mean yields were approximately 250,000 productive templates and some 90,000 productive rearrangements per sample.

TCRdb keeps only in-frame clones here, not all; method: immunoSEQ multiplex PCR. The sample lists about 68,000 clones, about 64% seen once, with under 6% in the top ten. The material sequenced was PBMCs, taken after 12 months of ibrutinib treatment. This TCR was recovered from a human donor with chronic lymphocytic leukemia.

CDR3 sequence (DNA): TGTGCCAGCAGCCCAGGACAGGATCACTACGAGCAGTACTTC. Protein sequence: CASSPGQDHYEQYF. V is TRBV13 and J is TRBJ2-7; 7 bases align to TRBD1. The V gene end was trimmed by 5 bases and the J gene end by 3 bases; junction bases not matched to a gene: 7. The length of the CDR3 is 14 residues. Germline CDR1 is PRHDT and CDR2 is FYEKMQ (reference sequence).